The source of this T cell receptor (beta chain) is a study of blood T cell repertoires in COVID-19. Study details: Samples came from the United States, Italy and Spain, spanning acute and convalescent COVID-19.

TCRdb's table, derived via immunoSEQ multiplex PCR, lists solely in-frame clones and lacks some. The data show about 88,000 clones, with 90% seen just once and around 1.6% held by the top ten. This CDR3 has 16 residues. The sample was peripheral blood. The sequence was collected from a man in his sixties with acute or convalescent COVID-19. V and J are TRBV21-1 and TRBJ2-7; TRBD2 was called by the table and not checked on the DNA. TRBV21-1 is deemed a pseudogene. The CDR3 DNA sequence: TGTGCCAGCAGCCCAAAGCAAGCGGGAGGCTCCTACGAGCAGTACTTC. Amino acid sequence: CASSPKQAGGSYEQYF.